This entry lists 31 T cell receptor beta chains sequenced from one sample in a study of T cell changes during pregnancy in multiple sclerosis. Clones were read by immunoSEQ multiplex PCR, and TCRdb kept only the in-frame ones, dropping some. Of tens of thousands of clones in the sample, approximately 94% are singletons; the top ten hold about 0.76%. The specimen comprised CD4+ T cells from peripheral blood mononuclear cells, sampled in the first trimester of pregnancy. The receptor source for this set is a female donor with multiple sclerosis, enrolled in a pregnancy study.

V gene TRBV30 combines with J gene TRBJ1-4; 7 bases map to TRBD1. CDR1 GTSNPN and CDR2 SVGIG come from the germline V gene (reference sequence). The junction had 12 bases not matched to a gene; V was cut back by 3 bases and J by 8 bases. The CDR3 spans 15 residues. The CDR3 DNA reads as TGTGCCTGGAGCGACCAAAAGGGGGCTATCGAAAAACTGTTTTTT. Amino acid sequence: CAWSDQKGAIEKLFF. Looking up the rest from reference TRBV30 and TRBJ1-4 gives the full variable domain: SQTIHQWPATLVQPVGSPLSLECTVEGTSNPNLYWYRQAAGRGLQLLFYSVGIGQISSEVPQNLSASRPQDRQFILSSKKLLLSDSGFYLCAWSDQKGAIEKLFFGSGTQLSVL.

V gene TRBV7-3 combines with J gene TRBJ2-3; D is unclear. The CDR3 extends over 14 amino acids. Between the trimmed V and J ends, which lost 5 bases and 6 bases, there was a span of 15 bases. Germline V CDR1 and CDR2: SGHTA, FQGTGA. Here the CDR3 DNA reads TGTGCCAGCAGCCCCGGTTTCGGTTCCGATACGCAGTATTTT. Protein sequence: CASSPGFGSDTQYF.

The chain links TRBV27 to TRBJ1-5; a possible D gene is TRBD1 (6 bases). This CDR3 has 13 residues. Germline loops: CDR1 MNHEY, CDR2 SMNVEV (reference sequence). The ends were cut back, 3 bases at V and 7 bases at J, with 10 bases in the middle. The CDR3 region is CASSFTGLQPQHF. CDR3 coding DNA: TGTGCCAGCAGTTTCACAGGGCTCCAGCCCCAGCATTTT.

The chain recombines TRBV6-1 with TRBJ1-4; tentative D call: TRBD1 (5 bases). V lost 6 bases and J lost 2, with 7 bases in between. This CDR3 spans 13 amino acids. The V gene's germline CDR1 is MNHNS and CDR2 SASEGT. The CDR3 sequence: CASSRQTNEKLFF. The CDR3 DNA sequence: TGTGCCAGCAGCAGACAGACTAATGAAAAACTGTTTTTT.

The gene calls are TRBV5-6 and TRBJ1-2; 12 positions match TRBD1. The germline V gene encodes CDR1 SGHDT and CDR2 YYEEEE. This CDR3 is 15 amino acids long. V dropped 0 bases and J dropped 7; count of bases not matched to a gene: 4. CDR3 residues: CASSLDRDRGLGYTF. CDR3 in DNA: TGTGCCAGCAGCTTGGATCGGGACAGGGGGCTTGGCTACACCTTC.

This sequence joins TRBV7-3 and TRBJ1-6; perhaps TRBD1 as D (6 bases). The V gene lost 5 bases and the J gene lost 7 bases, with 9 bases spanning the gap. This CDR3 has 13 amino acids. CDR1 and CDR2 from the germline V gene are SGHTA and FQGTGA. For the CDR3, the DNA is TGTGCCAGCAGCCCTGACAGGAATTCACCCCTCCACTTT. This encodes CASSPDRNSPLHF.

The chain has TRBV30 and TRBJ1-5, with D possibly TRBD1 on 5 matching bases. Per germline, CDR1 GTSNPN and CDR2 SVGIG (reference sequence). The V gene lost 0 bases and the J gene lost 4 bases, with 13 bases spanning the gap. The CDR3 runs to 15 residues. CDR3 in DNA: TGTGCCTGGAGTGTACGAGGAAGGGGTAATCAGCCCCAGCATTTT. This sequence encodes CAWSVRGRGNQPQHF.

This sequence joins TRBV5-4 and TRBJ1-4; possible D gene TRBD1, 5 bases. The CDR3 contains 15 residues. V was pared by 3 bases and J by 1 base, with 10 bases between. CDR1 SGHNT and CDR2 YYREEE come from the germline V gene (reference sequence). CDR3 amino acids: CASSSGLRTNEKLFF. DNA of the CDR3: TGTGCCAGCAGCTCGGGACTTCGAACTAATGAAAAACTGTTTTTT.

J is TRBJ2-3 and V is TRBV4-3; possibly TRBD2 for D (5 bases). The length of the CDR3 is 15 residues. Trimming took 7 bases from V and 4 from J, leaving 18 bases between them. The germline V gene encodes CDR1 LGHNA and CDR2 YSLEER. The CDR3, as DNA: TGCGCCAGCACCCGAAGGGCGAGGGCAGCAGATACGCAGTATTTT. Translating gives CASTRRARAADTQYF.

V usage is TRBV7-6 and J usage is TRBJ2-5; 10 nucleotides match TRBD2. Germline V lookup: CDR1 SGHVS, CDR2 FNYEAQ. This CDR3 is built from 17 residues. The V and J ends lost 7 bases and 6 bases, in that order; junction bases with no gene match: 17. CDR3 sequence: CASTPRESSGGKKTQYF. As DNA, the CDR3 is TGTGCCAGCACCCCGAGAGAGTCTAGCGGGGGAAAAAAGACCCAGTACTTC.

The chain links TRBV10-2 to TRBJ1-2; D uncertain. The CDR3 is 14 residues long. V was clipped by 10 bases and J by 4 bases, with 19 bases between them. The germline V gene encodes CDR1 WSHSY and CDR2 SAAADI. The CDR3: CATADWSVGYGYTF. CDR3 DNA sequence: TGCGCCACCGCAGATTGGAGCGTAGGCTATGGCTACACCTTC.

The genes are TRBV4-3 and TRBJ1-2, with D possibly TRBD1 on 5 matching bases. CDR3 length: 14 amino acids. CDR1 LGHNA and CDR2 YSLEER come from the germline V gene. V shed 3 bases and J shed 8 bases, with 16 bases lying between them. CDR3 nucleotide sequence: TGCGCCAGCAGCCATCAAGCCGGACAAGCCGGCTACACCTTC. This sequence encodes CASSHQAGQAGYTF.

V is TRBV5-1 and J is TRBJ2-3; 11 bases agree with TRBD2. The CDR3 has 16 amino acids. Germline assignment: CDR1 SGHRS and CDR2 YFSETQ. Trimming at V came to 0 bases and at J to 1 base, leaving 1 base not matched to a gene. CDR3 nucleotide sequence: TGCGCCAGCAGCTTGGGGGGACTAGCGGGCACAGATACGCAGTATTTT. It codes for CASSLGGLAGTDTQYF.

V and J are TRBV7-9 and TRBJ1-1; tentative D call: TRBD1 (6 bases). The V end was cut by 6 bases, the J end by 4 bases, with 18 bases between. The CDR3 is made up of 15 amino acids. Germline assignment: CDR1 SEHNR and CDR2 FQNEAQ (reference sequence). CDR3 sequence reads: CASRYQKGDGTEAFF. CDR3 DNA: TGTGCCAGCAGGTATCAGAAGGGGGATGGCACTGAAGCTTTCTTT.

This chain uses TRBV5-1 with TRBJ2-3; TRBD2 agrees at 10 bases. From germline, CDR1 is SGHRS and CDR2 YFSETQ. V trimming: 3 bases; J trimming: 5 bases; junction bases outside the gene matches: 9. This CDR3 region has 16 residues. CDR3 nucleotides: TGCGCCAGCAGCTCCTTAGCGGGGGGAGGTGGAGATACGCAGTATTTT. This encodes CASSSLAGGGGDTQYF.

This sequence joins TRBV9 and TRBJ1-6, with D maybe TRBD1 (5 bases). V was shortened by 0 bases and J by 10 bases, with 11 bases between the two germline ends. The germline V gene encodes CDR1 SGDLS and CDR2 YYNGEE. This CDR3 comprises 14 residues. The CDR3 DNA reads TGTGCCAGCAGCGTAGATGGGAGGGGATCACCCCTCCACTTT. Translating gives CASSVDGRGSPLHF.

The V and J genes are TRBV5-5 and TRBJ1-2; possibly TRBD1 for D (5 bases). Germline CDR1 reads SGHKS; CDR2 reads YYEKEE (reference sequence). The CDR3 runs to 15 residues. Between the trimmed V and J ends, which lost 0 bases and 4 bases, there was a span of 13 bases. CDR3: CASSLVGRAAYGYTF. The CDR3 DNA sequence: TGTGCCAGCAGCTTGGTTGGCAGGGCCGCCTATGGCTACACCTTC.

CDR3 nucleotides: TGCAGCGTTTTAGCTTGGGGCCTGAACACTGAAGCTTTCTTT. Translation: CSVLAWGLNTEAFF. The J gene is TRBJ1-1, the V gene TRBV29-1; weak D call: TRBD1 (5 bases). This CDR3 has 14 residues. CDR1 SQVTM and CDR2 ANQGSEA come from the germline V gene. Trimming pared 5 bases from V and 0 bases from J, leaving 13 bases between.

The gene calls are TRBV11-2 and TRBJ2-1; 7 bases line up with TRBD1. The CDR3 is 16 amino acids. The ends lost 4 bases at V and 10 bases at J; junction bases unmatched: 16. Germline V lookup: CDR1 SGHAT, CDR2 FQNNGV. Here the CDR3 reads CASSYLRGRVSKEQFF. DNA of the CDR3: TGTGCCAGCAGCTACCTGAGGGGGCGGGTGTCAAAAGAGCAGTTCTTC.

This clone was detected only a few times. In DNA form, the CDR3 reads TGTGCCAGCAGCTTAACGGGGGGACAAGAGACCCAGTACTTC. Its protein product is CASSLTGGQETQYF. The chain joins TRBV7-2 to TRBJ2-5, with 7 bases fitting TRBD2. Germline CDR1 SGHTA, CDR2 FQGNSA. V trimming: 2 bases; J trimming: 2 bases; junction bases outside the gene matches: 2. The CDR3 is 14 amino acids.

This clone showed up just once. The chain carries TRBV4-3 and TRBJ1-3, with 9 nucleotides matching TRBD1. This CDR3 contains 15 residues. Germline lookup yields CDR1 LGHNA and CDR2 YSLEER. Losses at the gene ends were 3 bases for V and 6 bases for J; bases not matched to a gene: 6. The CDR3 DNA reads TGCGCCAGCAGCCACAGGACAGGGGAGGTAAACACCATATATTTT. Protein product: CASSHRTGEVNTIYF.

The chain recombines TRBV5-1 with TRBJ2-7, with D possibly being TRBD2 (5 bases). CDR1 is SGHRS, CDR2 YFSETQ, per germline. Trimming stripped 3 bases from V and 0 bases from J, with 13 bases between. The CDR3 totals 15 residues. CDR3 coding DNA: TGCGCCAGCAGCTCAAACCTAGGGAGCTCCTACGAGCAGTACTTC. It codes for CASSSNLGSSYEQYF.

The chain links TRBV6-1 to TRBJ1-5; D gene uncertain. The CDR3 is 18 amino acids. V dropped 1 base and J dropped 1 base, with 17 bases sitting between them. The germline V gene encodes CDR1 MNHNS and CDR2 SASEGT. DNA of the CDR3: TGTGCCAGCAGTGAAGAAGAGTTTAGTGCTTACAGCAATCAGCCCCAGCATTTT. It codes for CASSEEEFSAYSNQPQHF.

The chain employs TRBV15 and TRBJ2-3; 10 bases are a match to TRBD1. V was clipped by 2 bases and J by 5 bases; unmatched bases: 7. CDR1 is LNHNV, CDR2 YYDKDF, per germline (reference sequence). The CDR3 extends over 16 amino acids. The DNA of the CDR3 is TGTGCCACCAGCAGAAAAGACAGGGGGCGAAGAGATACGCAGTATTTT. Encoded protein: CATSRKDRGRRDTQYF.

The rearrangement joins TRBV4-3 to TRBJ2-5; 9 bases are shared with TRBD2. The germline CDR1 and CDR2 sequences are LGHNA and YSLEER. The V gene end was trimmed by 0 bases and the J gene end by 1 base; junction bases not matched to a gene: 0. The CDR3 has 15 residues. CDR3 nucleotides: TGCGCCAGCAGCCAAGAGCGGGGGGGCCAAGAGACCCAGTACTTC. Encoded protein: CASSQERGGQETQYF.

For the CDR3, the DNA is TGTGCCAGTAGTATTTCAGGGCCCACAGATACGCAGTATTTT. This sequence encodes CASSISGPTDTQYF. The V call is TRBV19, the J call TRBJ2-3, with a weak D call TRBD1 (5 bases). V dropped 3 bases and J dropped 2 bases, with 9 bases sitting between them. CDR3 length: 14 amino acids. Germline V gene sequence: CDR1 LNHDA, CDR2 SQIVND (reference sequence).

J is TRBJ2-5 and V is TRBV18; a possible D gene is TRBD2 (6 bases). Germline CDR1 reads KGHSH; CDR2 reads LQKENI. The V gene lost 2 bases and the J gene lost 0 bases, with 7 bases spanning the gap. This CDR3 is 14 amino acids long. Here the CDR3 reads CASSPGLNQETQYF. The CDR3 DNA is TGTGCCAGCTCACCAGGACTAAACCAAGAGACCCAGTACTTC.

V is TRBV5-1 and J is TRBJ2-2; 11 nucleotides line up with TRBD2. J lost 2 bases, V lost 0 bases, and 6 bases had no gene match. The CDR3 contains 18 residues. Per the germline V gene, CDR1 is SGHRS and CDR2 is YFSETQ. The CDR3 region has the DNA TGCGCCAGCAGCTTGGGGCTAGCGGGGGGCCTCAACACCGGGGAGCTGTTTTTT. Its protein is CASSLGLAGGLNTGELFF.

This clone was detected only once. The V and J genes are TRBV7-8 and TRBJ2-3; 7 positions match TRBD2. The V segment lost 5 bases and the J segment 0 bases; nucleotides outside the gene matches: 14. The V gene's germline CDR1 is SGHVS and CDR2 FQNEAQ. The CDR3 runs 18 residues. CDR3 region: CASSPQAEQRGSTDTQYF. Written as DNA, the CDR3 is TGTGCCAGCAGCCCCCAGGCGGAACAGCGGGGTAGCACAGATACGCAGTATTTT.

This sequence joins TRBV6-4 and TRBJ2-7; D may be TRBD1 (8 bases). Germline V lookup: CDR1 MRHNA, CDR2 SNTAGT. The CDR3 contains 14 residues. Trimming removed 6 bases at V and 6 bases at J, with 18 bases between. The CDR3: CASSAQGGVGEQYF. The CDR3 DNA sequence: TGTGCCAGCAGCGCACAGGGGGGGGTTGGCGAGCAGTACTTC.

This chain links TRBV28 with TRBJ2-5; TRBD1 agrees at 7 bases. The ends lost 8 bases at V and 5 bases at J; junction bases unmatched: 8. There are 13 residues in the CDR3. CDR1 and CDR2 (germline): MDHEN, SYDVKM. The CDR3 spells CASGPGQMETQYF. The CDR3 region has the DNA TGTGCCAGCGGTCCGGGACAGATGGAGACCCAGTACTTC. Using reference TRBV28 and TRBJ2-5 for the parts outside the CDR3, the full variable domain is DVKVTQSSRYLVKRTGEKVFLECVQDMDHENMFWYRQDPGLGLRLIYFSYDVKMKEKGDIPEGYSVSREKKERFSLILESASTNQTSMYLCASGPGQMETQYFGPGTRLLVL.